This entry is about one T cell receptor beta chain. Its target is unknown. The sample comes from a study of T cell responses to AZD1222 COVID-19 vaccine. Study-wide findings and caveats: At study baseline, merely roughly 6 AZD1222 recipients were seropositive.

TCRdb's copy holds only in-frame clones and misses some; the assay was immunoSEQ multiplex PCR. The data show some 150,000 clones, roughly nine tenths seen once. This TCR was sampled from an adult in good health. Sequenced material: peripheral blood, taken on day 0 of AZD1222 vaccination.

CDR3 residues: CASSVGPGLNTGELFF. In nucleotides, the CDR3 is TGTGCCAGCAGCGTAGGGCCAGGATTAAACACCGGGGAGCTGTTTTTT. The chain couples TRBV9 to TRBJ2-2; D is undetermined. Germline values: CDR1 SGDLS, CDR2 YYNGEE. CDR3 length equals 16 residues. V lost 0 bases and J lost 2, with 11 bases in between.